This T cell receptor beta chain came from a study of T-cell reconstitution after alpha-beta-depleted transplantation in children. Trimming took 6 bases from V and 5 from J; bases not matched to a gene: 7. Germline V CDR1 and CDR2: MNHNS, SASEGT. CDR3 length: 15 residues. This clonotype was detected only a few times. Unique molecular identifiers were used to barcode this TCRbeta library. MiXCR, run by TCRdb on the PCR reads, gives a single entry per CDR3 protein. Of about 610,000 distinct CDR3 sequences in the sample, under 12% were seen once. The clonotype comes from a human donor who donated a stem cell graft to a child with acute myeloid leukemia. The chain has TRBV6-1 and TRBJ2-1; 10 bases agree with TRBD2. The source was PBMCs from the stem cell graft donor, collected from the stem cell graft. The CDR3 region has the DNA TGTGCCAGCAGCCTTAGCGGGAGGACCCACAATGAGCAGTTCTTC. This gives the protein CASSLSGRTHNEQFF.